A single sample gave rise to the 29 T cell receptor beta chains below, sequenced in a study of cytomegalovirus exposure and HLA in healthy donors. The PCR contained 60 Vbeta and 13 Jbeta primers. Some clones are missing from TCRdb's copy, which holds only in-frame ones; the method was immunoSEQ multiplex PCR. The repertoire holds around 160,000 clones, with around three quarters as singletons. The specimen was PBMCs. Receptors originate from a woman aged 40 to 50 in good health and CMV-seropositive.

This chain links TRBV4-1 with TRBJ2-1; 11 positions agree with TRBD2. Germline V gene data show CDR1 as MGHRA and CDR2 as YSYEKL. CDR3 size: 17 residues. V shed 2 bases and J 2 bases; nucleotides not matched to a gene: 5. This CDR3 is CASSQTPTSGAYNEQFF. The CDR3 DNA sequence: TGCGCCAGCAGCCAAACGCCGACTAGCGGGGCCTACAATGAGCAGTTCTTC.

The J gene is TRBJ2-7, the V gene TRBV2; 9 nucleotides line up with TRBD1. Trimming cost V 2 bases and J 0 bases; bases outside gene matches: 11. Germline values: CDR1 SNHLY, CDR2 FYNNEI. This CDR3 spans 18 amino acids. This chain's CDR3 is CASSEPTYGQGISYEQYF. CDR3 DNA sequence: TGTGCCAGCAGTGAACCTACCTATGGACAGGGGATCTCCTACGAGCAGTACTTC.

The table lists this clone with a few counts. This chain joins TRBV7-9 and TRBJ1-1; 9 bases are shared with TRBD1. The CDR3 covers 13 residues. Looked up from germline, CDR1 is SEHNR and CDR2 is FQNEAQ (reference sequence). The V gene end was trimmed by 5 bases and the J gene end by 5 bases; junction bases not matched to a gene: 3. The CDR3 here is CASSRTGETEAFF. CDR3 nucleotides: TGTGCCAGCAGCCGGACAGGGGAAACTGAAGCTTTCTTT. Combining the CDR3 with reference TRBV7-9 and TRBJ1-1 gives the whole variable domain DTGVSQNPRHKITKRGQNVTFRCDPISEHNRLYWYRQTLGQGPEFLTYFQNEAQLEKSRLLSDRFSAERPKGSFSTLEIQRTEQGDSAMYLCASSRTGETEAFFGQGTRLTVV.

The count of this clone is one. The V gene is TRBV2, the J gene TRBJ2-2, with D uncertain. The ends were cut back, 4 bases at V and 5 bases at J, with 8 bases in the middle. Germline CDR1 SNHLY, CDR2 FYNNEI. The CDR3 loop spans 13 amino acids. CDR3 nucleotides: TGTGCCAGCAGTGTTGAGGTTACCGGGGAGCTGTTTTTT. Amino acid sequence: CASSVEVTGELFF.

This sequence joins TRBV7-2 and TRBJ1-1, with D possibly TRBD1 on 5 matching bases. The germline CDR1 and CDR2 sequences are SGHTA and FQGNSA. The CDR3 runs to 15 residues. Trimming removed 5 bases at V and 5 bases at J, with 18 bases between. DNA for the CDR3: TGTGCCAGCAGCCTCCACGGGGGGGGGAGGACTGAAGCTTTCTTT. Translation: CASSLHGGGRTEAFF. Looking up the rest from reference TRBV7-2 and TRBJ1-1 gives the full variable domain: GAGVSQSPSNKVTEKGKDVELRCDPISGHTALYWYRQSLGQGLEFLIYFQGNSAPDKSGLPSDRFSAERTGGSVSTLTIQRTQQEDSAVYLCASSLHGGGRTEAFFGQGTRLTVV.

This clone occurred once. The CDR3 sequence: CASSLGPVNTEAFF. In DNA form, the CDR3 reads TGTGCCAGCAGTTTAGGCCCAGTGAACACTGAAGCTTTCTTT. The chain employs TRBV27 and TRBJ1-1; D unresolved. Between the trimmed V and J ends, which lost 2 bases and 0 bases, there was a span of 7 bases. CDR1 is MNHEY and CDR2 is SMNVEV in the germline V gene (reference sequence). The CDR3 spans 14 residues.

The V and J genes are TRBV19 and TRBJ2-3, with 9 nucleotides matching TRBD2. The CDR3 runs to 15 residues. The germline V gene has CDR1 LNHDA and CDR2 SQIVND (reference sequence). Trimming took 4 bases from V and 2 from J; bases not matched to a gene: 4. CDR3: CASSNSGGYTDTQYF. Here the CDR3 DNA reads TGTGCCAGTAGTAACAGCGGGGGGTACACAGATACGCAGTATTTT. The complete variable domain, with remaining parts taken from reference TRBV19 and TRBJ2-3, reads DGGITQSPKYLFRKEGQNVTLSCEQNLNHDAMYWYRQDPGQGLRLIYYSQIVNDFQKGDIAEGYSVSREKKESFPLTVTSAQKNPTAFYLCASSNSGGYTDTQYFGPGTRLTVL.

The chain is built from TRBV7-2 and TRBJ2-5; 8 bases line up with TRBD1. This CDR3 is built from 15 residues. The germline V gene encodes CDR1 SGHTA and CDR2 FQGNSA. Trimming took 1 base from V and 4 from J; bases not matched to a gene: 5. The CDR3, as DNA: TGTGCCAGCAGCTTAGTTCCAACAGGGGGAGAGACCCAGTACTTC. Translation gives CASSLVPTGGETQYF.

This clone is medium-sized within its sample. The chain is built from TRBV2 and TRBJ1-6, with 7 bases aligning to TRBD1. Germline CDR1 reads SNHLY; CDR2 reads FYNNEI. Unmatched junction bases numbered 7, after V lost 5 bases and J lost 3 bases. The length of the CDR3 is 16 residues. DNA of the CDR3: TGTGCCAGCAGTCAAAACCGGGACAGCTATAATTCACCCCTCCACTTT. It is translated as CASSQNRDSYNSPLHF.

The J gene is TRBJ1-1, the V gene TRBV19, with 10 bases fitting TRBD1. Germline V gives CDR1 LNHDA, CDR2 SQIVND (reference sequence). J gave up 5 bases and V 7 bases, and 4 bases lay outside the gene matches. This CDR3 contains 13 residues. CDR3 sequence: CASTDRGHTEAFF. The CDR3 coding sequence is TGTGCCAGTACTGACAGGGGGCATACTGAAGCTTTCTTT.

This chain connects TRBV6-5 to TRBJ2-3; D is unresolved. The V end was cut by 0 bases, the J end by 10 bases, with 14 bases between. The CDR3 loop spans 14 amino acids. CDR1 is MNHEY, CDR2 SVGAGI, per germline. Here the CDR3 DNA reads TGTGCCAGCAGTTACTCCCAGTGGGCCTGGGCGCAGTATTTT. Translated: CASSYSQWAWAQYF.

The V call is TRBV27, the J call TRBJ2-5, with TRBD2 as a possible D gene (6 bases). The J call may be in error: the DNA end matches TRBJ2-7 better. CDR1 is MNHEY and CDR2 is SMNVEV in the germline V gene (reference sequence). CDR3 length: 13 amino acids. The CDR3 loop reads CASRGGHYYEQYF. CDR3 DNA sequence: TGTGCCAGCAGGGGGGGTCACTACTACGAGCAGTACTTC.

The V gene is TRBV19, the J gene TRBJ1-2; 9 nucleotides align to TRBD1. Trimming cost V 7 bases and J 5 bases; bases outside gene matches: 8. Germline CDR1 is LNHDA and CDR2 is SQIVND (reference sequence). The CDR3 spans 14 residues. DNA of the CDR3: TGTGCCAGTAATGAGGGACAGGGTTTTTATGGCTACACCTTC. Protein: CASNEGQGFYGYTF.

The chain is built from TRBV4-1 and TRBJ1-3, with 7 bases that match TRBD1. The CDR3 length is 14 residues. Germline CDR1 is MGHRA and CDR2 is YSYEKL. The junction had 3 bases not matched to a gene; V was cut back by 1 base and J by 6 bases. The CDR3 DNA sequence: TGCGCCAGCAGCCAAGTTCAGGGGGAAAACACCATATATTTT. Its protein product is CASSQVQGENTIYF.

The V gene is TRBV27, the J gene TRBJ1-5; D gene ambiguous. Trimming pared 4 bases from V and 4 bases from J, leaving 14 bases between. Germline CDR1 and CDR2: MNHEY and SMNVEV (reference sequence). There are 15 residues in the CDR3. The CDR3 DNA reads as TGTGCCAGCAGTTGGTCAGGCGGGTTAAATCAGCCCCAGCATTTT. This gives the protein CASSWSGGLNQPQHF.

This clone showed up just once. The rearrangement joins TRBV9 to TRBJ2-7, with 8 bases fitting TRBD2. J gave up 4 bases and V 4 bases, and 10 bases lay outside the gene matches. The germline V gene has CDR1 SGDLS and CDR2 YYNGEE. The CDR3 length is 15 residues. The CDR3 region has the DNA TGTGCCAGCAGCCCGAGAGGCGGGACTAGTTACGAGCAGTACTTC. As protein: CASSPRGGTSYEQYF.

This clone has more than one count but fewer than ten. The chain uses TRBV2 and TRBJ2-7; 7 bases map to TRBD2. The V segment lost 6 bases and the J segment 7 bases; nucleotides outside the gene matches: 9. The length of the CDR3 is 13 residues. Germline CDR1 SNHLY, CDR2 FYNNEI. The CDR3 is CASRGGGVGEQYF. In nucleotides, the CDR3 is TGTGCCAGCAGGGGTGGGGGGGTGGGGGAGCAGTACTTC.

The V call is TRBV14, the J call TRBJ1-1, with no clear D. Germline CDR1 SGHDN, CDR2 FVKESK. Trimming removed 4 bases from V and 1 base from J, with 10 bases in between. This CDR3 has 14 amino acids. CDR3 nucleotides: TGTGCCAGCAGCCCCACCCCCAGGAACACTGAAGCTTTCTTT. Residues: CASSPTPRNTEAFF.

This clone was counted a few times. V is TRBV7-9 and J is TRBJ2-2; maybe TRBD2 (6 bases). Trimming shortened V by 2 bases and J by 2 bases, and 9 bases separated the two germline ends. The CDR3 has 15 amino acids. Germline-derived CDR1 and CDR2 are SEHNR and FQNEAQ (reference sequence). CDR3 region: CASSLKDYNTGELFF. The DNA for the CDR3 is TGTGCCAGCAGCTTAAAGGACTACAACACCGGGGAGCTGTTTTTT.

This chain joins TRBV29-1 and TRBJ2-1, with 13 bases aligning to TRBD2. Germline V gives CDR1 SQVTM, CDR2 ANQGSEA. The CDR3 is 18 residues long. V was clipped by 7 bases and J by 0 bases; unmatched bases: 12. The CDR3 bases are TGCAGCGCAACATTACTAGCGGGAGGGCCCAGCTCCTACAATGAGCAGTTCTTC. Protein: CSATLLAGGPSSYNEQFF.

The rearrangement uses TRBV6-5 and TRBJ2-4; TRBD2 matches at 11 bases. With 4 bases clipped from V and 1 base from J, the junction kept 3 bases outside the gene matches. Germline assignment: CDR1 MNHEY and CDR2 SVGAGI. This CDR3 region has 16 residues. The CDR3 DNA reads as TGTGCCAGCAGTTCCCCTAGCGGGGGGGCCAAAAACATTCAGTACTTC. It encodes CASSSPSGGAKNIQYF.

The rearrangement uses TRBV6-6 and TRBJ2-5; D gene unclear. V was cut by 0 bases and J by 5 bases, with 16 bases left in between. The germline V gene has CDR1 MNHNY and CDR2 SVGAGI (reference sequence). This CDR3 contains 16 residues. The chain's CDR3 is CASSYSPSGGWETQYF. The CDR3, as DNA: TGTGCCAGCAGTTACTCACCTAGTGGTGGGTGGGAGACCCAGTACTTC.

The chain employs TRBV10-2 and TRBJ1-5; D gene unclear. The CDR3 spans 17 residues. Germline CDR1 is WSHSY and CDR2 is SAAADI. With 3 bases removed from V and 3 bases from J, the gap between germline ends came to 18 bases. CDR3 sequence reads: CASSDEFGPGDNQPQHF. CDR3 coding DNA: TGCGCCAGCAGTGACGAATTTGGACCCGGGGACAATCAGCCCCAGCATTTT.

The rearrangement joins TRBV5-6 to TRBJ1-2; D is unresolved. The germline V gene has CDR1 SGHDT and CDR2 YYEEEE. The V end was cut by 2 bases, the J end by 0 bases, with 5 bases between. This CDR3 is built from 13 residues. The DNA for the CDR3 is TGTGCCAGCAGCTTACTTCCTAACTATGGCTACACCTTC. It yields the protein CASSLLPNYGYTF.

The CDR3 loop is CASSPGGTGSNEQFF. CDR3 nucleotide sequence: TGTGCCAGCAGCCCAGGCGGGACAGGGTCTAATGAGCAGTTCTTC. The chain combines TRBV28 with TRBJ2-1; 9 bases are a match to TRBD1. The CDR3 covers 15 residues. Germline V CDR1 and CDR2: MDHEN, SYDVKM. Trimming at V came to 6 bases and at J to 7 bases, leaving 10 bases not matched to a gene.

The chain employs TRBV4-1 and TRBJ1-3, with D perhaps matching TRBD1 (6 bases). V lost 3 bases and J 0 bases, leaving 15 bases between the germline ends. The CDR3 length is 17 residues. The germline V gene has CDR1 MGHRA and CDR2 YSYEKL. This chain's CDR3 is CASSHPRGSSSGNTIYF. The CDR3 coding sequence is TGCGCCAGCAGCCACCCTAGGGGGAGTAGCTCTGGAAACACCATATATTTT.

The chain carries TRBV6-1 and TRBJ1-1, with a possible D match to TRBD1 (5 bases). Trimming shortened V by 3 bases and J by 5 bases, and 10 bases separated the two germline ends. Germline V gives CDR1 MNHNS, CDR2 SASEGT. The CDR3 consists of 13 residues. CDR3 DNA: TGTGCCAGCAGTGAGTGGACACTAACTGAAGCTTTCTTT. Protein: CASSEWTLTEAFF.

The CDR3 is CASSLVAGNTEAFF. The DNA for the CDR3 is TGCGCCAGCAGCTTGGTGGCTGGTAACACTGAAGCTTTCTTT. The rearrangement joins TRBV5-1 to TRBJ1-1; D ambiguous. Trimming left V 0 bases short and J 2 bases short, with 8 bases between. There are 14 residues in the CDR3. Germline assignment: CDR1 SGHRS and CDR2 YFSETQ. The whole variable domain, remainder taken from reference TRBV5-1 and TRBJ1-1, is KAGVTQTPRYLIKTRGQQVTLSCSPISGHRSVSWYQQTPGQGLQFLFEYFSETQRNKGNFPGRFSGRQFSNSRSEMNVSTLELGDSALYLCASSLVAGNTEAFFGQGTRLTVV.

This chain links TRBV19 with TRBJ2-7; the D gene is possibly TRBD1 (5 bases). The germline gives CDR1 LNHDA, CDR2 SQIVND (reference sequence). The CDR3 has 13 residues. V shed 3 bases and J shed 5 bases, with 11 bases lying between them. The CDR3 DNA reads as TGTGCCAGTAGTATCTTTCCAGGGCACGAGCAGTACTTC. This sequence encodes CASSIFPGHEQYF.